These 4 T cell receptor beta chains were all obtained from the same sample, sequenced in a study of blood T cell repertoires in COVID-19. This table comes from immunoSEQ multiplex PCR, and its TCRdb copy is limited to in-frame clones, with some not included. The table lists approximately 210,000 clones, roughly 91% of them singletons. The sample consisted of peripheral blood. These receptors were taken from a human donor in a cohort sampled during active COVID-19.

CDR3: CASSQGRQIYEQYF. In DNA form, the CDR3 reads TGCGCCAGCAGCCAAGGCAGGCAGATCTACGAGCAGTACTTC. V gene TRBV4-3 combines with J gene TRBJ2-7, with D hard to call. Germline V gene lookup returns CDR1 LGHNA and CDR2 YSLEER. This CDR3 region has 14 residues. V shed 1 base and J shed 3 bases, with 10 bases lying between them.

The rearrangement links TRBV2 to TRBJ2-2, with 7 bases fitting TRBD1. The CDR3 covers 15 residues. Germline CDR1 SNHLY, CDR2 FYNNEI. The J segment lost 0 bases and the V segment lost 6 bases, leaving 4 bases of the junction unmatched. The CDR3 here is CASRSGTANTGELFF. The DNA for the CDR3 is TGTGCCAGCAGGTCCGGGACAGCGAACACCGGGGAGCTGTTTTTT.

The count of this clone is one. V gene TRBV7-2 combines with J gene TRBJ2-1; 8 bases fit TRBD1. CDR3 length: 15 amino acids. CDR1 is SGHTA, CDR2 FQGNSA, per germline. V shed 5 bases, J shed 1 base, and the junction held 4 bases outside the gene matches. CDR3: CASSPQGDSYNEQFF. CDR3 coding DNA: TGTGCCAGCAGCCCACAGGGGGATTCCTACAATGAGCAGTTCTTC.

This sequence joins TRBV2 and TRBJ2-7; 8 nucleotides agree with TRBD1. V trimming: 3 bases; J trimming: 2 bases; junction bases outside the gene matches: 3. This CDR3 spans 14 amino acids. Germline CDR1 SNHLY, CDR2 FYNNEI. The CDR3 region is CASSDRTGTYEQYF. The CDR3 DNA is TGTGCCAGCAGTGACCGGACAGGGACCTACGAGCAGTACTTC.